The 30 T cell receptor beta chains below were found in one sample sequenced in a study of CD8 T cells in Susac syndrome. A quantity of about 0.5 to 1 ug RNA underwent reverse transcription using random hexamers. A single record per CDR3 protein comes from TCRdb applying MiXCR to the immunoSEQ multiplex PCR reads. The repertoire holds 200,000 to 250,000 distinct CDR3 sequences, with 95% as singletons. The material sequenced was CD4+ T cells from PBMCs. The receptors were sampled from a human donor with multiple sclerosis.

In its sample, this clonotype was seen once. CDR3 bases: TGCACCAGCAGCCCGCCGGGACTAGCGGACCAAGAGACCCAGTACTTC. Translating it yields CTSSPPGLADQETQYF. The chain couples TRBV1 to TRBJ2-5; the tabulated D call, TRBD2, remains unverified against the DNA. TRBV1 is an annotated pseudogene. The CDR3 covers 16 residues.

The V call is TRBV4-1, the J call TRBJ2-5; 12 nucleotides line up with TRBD2. Per germline, CDR1 MGHRA and CDR2 YSYEKL. The CDR3 is 17 amino acids. The V and J ends lost 4 bases and 0 bases, in that order; junction bases with no gene match: 6. The CDR3 spells CASSRPLAGGYQETQYF. CDR3 nucleotide sequence: TGCGCCAGCAGCCGACCTCTAGCGGGAGGGTACCAAGAGACCCAGTACTTC.

The rearrangement links TRBV29-1 to TRBJ1-3, with TRBD1 as a possible D gene (5 bases). Trimming shortened V by 2 bases and J by 1 base, and 12 bases separated the two germline ends. CDR1 and CDR2 from the germline V gene are SQVTM and ANQGSEA. This CDR3 is 15 amino acids long. CDR3 loop: CSVETGQGSGNTIYF. The CDR3 bases are TGCAGCGTTGAAACAGGCCAGGGATCTGGAAACACCATATATTTT.

V is TRBV9 and J is TRBJ2-3; D unclear. In germline, CDR1 is SGDLS, CDR2 YYNGEE. The CDR3 has 14 amino acids. The germline V and J ends were trimmed by 0 bases and 2 bases, with 7 bases remaining between them. CDR3: CASSVVALTDTQYF. The CDR3 DNA is TGTGCCAGCAGCGTAGTAGCCCTCACAGATACGCAGTATTTT. Full variable domain (missing parts from reference TRBV9 and TRBJ2-3): DSGVTQTPKHLITATGQRVTLRCSPRSGDLSVYWYQQSLDQGLQFLIQYYNGEERAKGNILERFSAQQFPDLHSELNLSSLELGDSALYFCASSVVALTDTQYFGPGTRLTVL.

This clonotype was seen only a few times. This chain uses TRBV6-5 with TRBJ2-5; tentative D call: TRBD1 (8 bases). There are 12 residues in the CDR3. The germline V gene encodes CDR1 MNHEY and CDR2 SVGAGI. Trimming took off 4 bases at V and 11 bases at J, with 14 bases between the two ends. CDR3: CASSWTGREQYF. In nucleotides, the CDR3 is TGTGCCAGCAGTTGGACAGGGAGGGAGCAGTACTTC.

The chain is built from TRBV15 and TRBJ2-7; D ambiguous. The CDR3 loop spans 13 amino acids. Deletions cut 0 bases from V and 4 bases from J, with 7 bases between. CDR1 and CDR2 from the germline V gene are LNHNV and YYDKDF (reference sequence). The chain's CDR3 is CATSRDVQYEQYF. As DNA, the CDR3 is TGTGCCACCAGCAGAGATGTACAGTACGAGCAGTACTTC.

The rearrangement links TRBV5-1 to TRBJ2-2; no firm D call. Per germline, CDR1 SGHRS and CDR2 YFSETQ. The CDR3 runs 16 residues. Trimming took 0 bases from V and 4 from J, leaving 13 bases between them. CDR3 loop: CASSLALRLGTGELFF. The CDR3 region has the DNA TGCGCCAGCAGCTTGGCTCTCCGGTTAGGCACCGGGGAGCTGTTTTTT.

The CDR3 bases are TGTGCCAGCAGCTTTGAGACGGGCCCCTACGAGCAGTACTTC. It is translated as CASSFETGPYEQYF. The rearrangement uses TRBV7-2 and TRBJ2-7; D unclear. CDR3 length: 14 amino acids. V lost 3 bases, J lost 2 bases, and 11 bases lay in between. CDR1 is SGHTA, CDR2 FQGNSA, per germline.

This sequence joins TRBV15 and TRBJ2-7, with a possible D match to TRBD2 (6 bases). Trimming removed 1 base at V and 0 bases at J, with 16 bases between. The CDR3 spans 17 residues. Germline V gene data show CDR1 as LNHNV and CDR2 as YYDKDF (reference sequence). As DNA, the CDR3 is TGTGCCACCAGCAGAGGTTGGGGGGACGGGACCTCCTACGAGCAGTACTTC. Protein: CATSRGWGDGTSYEQYF. The complete variable domain, with remaining parts taken from reference TRBV15 and TRBJ2-7, reads DAMVIQNPRYQVTQFGKPVTLSCSQTLNHNVMYWYQQKSSQAPKLLFHYYDKDFNNEADTPDNFQSRRPNTSFCFLDIRSPGLGDTAMYLCATSRGWGDGTSYEQYFGPGTRLTVT.

The chain is built from TRBV11-1 and TRBJ2-2; D call uncertain. Germline CDR1 and CDR2: SGHAT and FQDESV (reference sequence). V gave up 3 bases and J gave up 7 bases, with 9 bases separating them. This CDR3 spans 13 amino acids. CDR3 loop: CASSLNGGGELFF. CDR3 DNA: TGTGCCAGCAGCTTGAATGGTGGCGGGGAGCTGTTTTTT.

This sequence joins TRBV5-1 and TRBJ2-7; D unresolved. This CDR3 contains 13 residues. Trimming pared 5 bases from V and 4 bases from J, leaving 13 bases between. Germline lookup yields CDR1 SGHRS and CDR2 YFSETQ. CDR3 DNA sequence: TGCGCCAGCAGTCGAGGCAGTCCATACGAGCAGTACTTC. It translates to CASSRGSPYEQYF.

The gene calls are TRBV18 and TRBJ1-5; no clear D. This CDR3 region has 13 residues. The germline CDR1 and CDR2 sequences are KGHSH and LQKENI. Deletions cut 3 bases from V and 3 bases from J, with 6 bases between. CDR3 sequence (DNA): TGTGCCAGCTCACCTGCGGCCAATCAGCCCCAGCATTTT. It codes for CASSPAANQPQHF.

This clonotype was observed a few times. The rearrangement links TRBV28 to TRBJ2-7, with D tentatively TRBD1 (6 bases). The V gene's germline CDR1 is MDHEN and CDR2 SYDVKM. Trimming took 2 bases from V and 1 from J, leaving 9 bases between them. The length of the CDR3 is 14 residues. In DNA, the CDR3 is TGTGCCAGCAGTTTACAGGGGAGATCCTACGAGCAGTACTTC. Encoded protein: CASSLQGRSYEQYF.

This chain uses TRBV3-1 with TRBJ2-5, with 7 bases fitting TRBD1. The CDR3 consists of 13 residues. V was pared by 10 bases and J by 1 base, with 6 bases of the junction left unmatched. The V gene's germline CDR1 is LGHDT and CDR2 YNNKEL (reference sequence). The CDR3 here is CATQDRPQETQYF. The CDR3 DNA reads as TGTGCCACACAGGACAGGCCCCAAGAGACCCAGTACTTC.

The rearrangement links TRBV3-1 to TRBJ1-4; D gene uncertain. The CDR3 has 13 amino acids. The germline V gene has CDR1 LGHDT and CDR2 YNNKEL (reference sequence). Trimming took off 7 bases at V and 4 bases at J, with 10 bases between the two ends. The CDR3: CASKHGLNEKLFF. The CDR3 coding sequence is TGTGCCAGCAAACACGGTCTTAATGAAAAACTGTTTTTT.

The genes are TRBV20-1 and TRBJ1-4; TRBD1 matches at 9 bases. V lost 1 base and J lost 2; bases outside the gene matches: 20. The germline CDR1 and CDR2 sequences are DFQATT and SNEGSKA (reference sequence). This CDR3 has 21 residues. CDR3 sequence (DNA): TGCAGTGCTAGAGGCTGGCCTAAGGACAGGGGCCAGGGGGCCACTAATGAAAAACTGTTTTTT. Translated, it gives CSARGWPKDRGQGATNEKLFF.

This chain uses TRBV20-1 with TRBJ2-3; 11 bases are shared with TRBD2. The germline gives CDR1 DFQATT, CDR2 SNEGSKA (reference sequence). The CDR3 spans 16 residues. The V and J ends lost 3 bases and 1 base, in that order; junction bases with no gene match: 6. Here the CDR3 DNA reads TGCAGTGCTAGGACTAGCGGGGTCTTTGGCACAGATACGCAGTATTTT. Encoded protein: CSARTSGVFGTDTQYF.

The V gene is TRBV7-2, the J gene TRBJ2-3; D gene ambiguous. V lost 4 bases, J lost 6 bases, and 11 bases lay in between. CDR1 and CDR2 (germline): SGHTA, FQGNSA. The CDR3 length is 13 residues. CDR3 nucleotides: TGTGCCAGCAGCTACGGACCGGGCGATACGCAGTATTTT. Encoded protein: CASSYGPGDTQYF.

This chain links TRBV30 with TRBJ2-1, with D possibly being TRBD2 (5 bases). V lost 0 bases, J lost 4 bases, and 7 bases lay in between. The CDR3 is 13 residues long. Looked up from germline, CDR1 is GTSNPN and CDR2 is SVGIG (reference sequence). The CDR3 nucleotides are TGTGCCTGGAGTGTACCGGGATACAATGAGCAGTTCTTC. It yields the protein CAWSVPGYNEQFF.

Comments on this clonotype: Germline is not matched at one junction end, which may reflect a read error. The DNA for the CDR3 is TGTGCCAGCAGTTTAATGGAGATGGGGGGGATTCGGTACTTC. It codes for CASSLMEMGGIRYF. The rearrangement joins TRBV28 to TRBJ2-4; 7 positions agree with TRBD2. Germline values: CDR1 MDHEN, CDR2 SYDVKM. The CDR3 has 14 amino acids. The entire variable domain, with the rest obtained from reference TRBV28 and TRBJ2-4, is as follows: DVKVTQSSRYLVKRTGEKVFLECVQDMDHENMFWYRQDPGLGLRLIYFSYDVKMKEKGDIPEGYSVSREKKERFSLILESASTNQTSMYLCASSLMEMGGIRYFGAGTRLSVL.

The chain couples TRBV7-2 to TRBJ2-5; perhaps TRBD2 as D (5 bases). V lost 3 bases and J lost 5, with 13 bases in between. CDR1 and CDR2 from the germline V gene are SGHTA and FQGNSA. The CDR3 is 14 residues long. CDR3 residues: CASSFYGRGETQYF. CDR3 nucleotides: TGTGCCAGCAGCTTTTATGGTCGCGGGGAGACCCAGTACTTC.

The chain is built from TRBV29-1 and TRBJ2-7; TRBD1 matches 12 bases. This CDR3 has 19 amino acids. CDR1 is SQVTM, CDR2 ANQGSEA, per germline. The V segment lost 6 bases and the J segment 2 bases; nucleotides outside the gene matches: 20. CDR3 sequence reads: CSVGAVGTGGRRVTYEQYF. CDR3 coding DNA: TGCAGCGTGGGCGCGGTTGGGACAGGGGGCCGAAGAGTTACCTACGAGCAGTACTTC.

The J gene is TRBJ1-1, the V gene TRBV25-1; tentative D call: TRBD1 (5 bases). V lost 7 bases and J lost 4, with 13 bases in between. The CDR3 is 13 residues long. Germline CDR1 and CDR2: MGHDK and SYGVNS. CDR3 nucleotide sequence: TGTGCCAGCATCGGGGTGGGGCGCACTGAAGCTTTCTTT. Translating gives CASIGVGRTEAFF.

The chain combines TRBV6-6 with TRBJ2-3; D is unresolved. Trimming left V 4 bases short and J 4 bases short, with 6 bases between. The germline V gene has CDR1 MNHNY and CDR2 SVGAGI (reference sequence). The CDR3 spans 12 residues. The CDR3 DNA reads TGTGCCAGCAGTTCCACCCCAGATACGCAGTATTTT. Translated: CASSSTPDTQYF.

The chain couples TRBV4-3 to TRBJ1-5; TRBD1 matches at 8 bases. The CDR3 totals 13 residues. Germline CDR1 and CDR2: LGHNA and YSLEER. With V trimmed by 2 bases and J by 11 bases, 5 bases remained unmatched. The CDR3 loop reads CASSQQGAESQHF. The CDR3 DNA reads as TGCGCCAGCAGCCAACAGGGGGCCGAGTCCCAGCATTTT.

The chain joins TRBV4-1 to TRBJ2-7, with 13 bases matching TRBD2. Germline V gene data show CDR1 as MGHRA and CDR2 as YSYEKL. The CDR3 is 17 amino acids. Germline trimming cut 3 bases from V and 0 bases from J; bases unmatched to any gene: 5. The CDR3 sequence: CASSHATSGRASYEQYF. In DNA, the CDR3 is TGCGCCAGCAGCCATGCTACTAGCGGGAGGGCCTCCTACGAGCAGTACTTC.

This chain joins TRBV28 and TRBJ2-7; weak D call: TRBD1 (6 bases). With 6 bases removed from V and 3 bases from J, the gap between germline ends came to 18 bases. This CDR3 is 15 amino acids long. Germline V CDR1 and CDR2: MDHEN, SYDVKM. The CDR3 DNA reads TGTGCCAGCAGCCCTGCGGACAGTCGCCTCTACGAGCAGTACTTC. It is translated as CASSPADSRLYEQYF.

This clonotype was observed once. V gene TRBV20-1 combines with J gene TRBJ2-1, with TRBD2 matching over 7 bases. The length of the CDR3 is 16 residues. The germline V gene encodes CDR1 DFQATT and CDR2 SNEGSKA (reference sequence). The J segment lost 0 bases and the V segment lost 1 base, leaving 6 bases of the junction unmatched. Here the CDR3 DNA reads TGCAGTGCTAGAGCTAGCGGATCTAGCTCCTACAATGAGCAGTTCTTC. Amino acids: CSARASGSSSYNEQFF.

This sequence joins TRBV7-3 and TRBJ2-3; TRBD1 matches at 8 bases. V lost 3 bases and J lost 0; bases outside the gene matches: 2. From germline, CDR1 is SGHTA and CDR2 FQGTGA. CDR3 length: 15 amino acids. CDR3 in amino acids: CASSLGQASTDTQYF. The CDR3 DNA sequence: TGTGCCAGCAGCTTGGGACAGGCCAGCACAGATACGCAGTATTTT.

The chain recombines TRBV7-9 with TRBJ1-1, with no clear D. The CDR3 is made up of 12 amino acids. V lost 2 bases, J lost 11 bases, and 12 bases lay in between. Per germline, CDR1 SEHNR and CDR2 FQNEAQ (reference sequence). The CDR3 DNA sequence: TGTGCCAGCAGCTTAACGGCAGGTCGGGCTTTCTTT. Translating it yields CASSLTAGRAFF. The variable domain in full, completed from reference TRBV7-9 and TRBJ1-1, reads DTGVSQNPRHKITKRGQNVTFRCDPISEHNRLYWYRQTLGQGPEFLTYFQNEAQLEKSRLLSDRFSAERPKGSFSTLEIQRTEQGDSAMYLCASSLTAGRAFFGQGTRLTVV.